These 7 T cell receptor beta chains were sequenced from one sample in a study of shared clonotypes between healthy human individuals. This table comes from immunoSEQ multiplex PCR, and its TCRdb copy is limited to in-frame clones, with some not included. The sample includes 1 million to 1.2 million clones, roughly 80% of them seen just once. Sequencing used memory CD4+ T cells from PBMCs. Subset reported: CD45RA-negative fraction. Receptors originate from a man aged 18 to 30 in good health. Some clones in this sample may be carry-over from other donors' samples.

This clone was counted a few times. The gene calls are TRBV15 and TRBJ1-5; 7 nucleotides align to TRBD1. Germline trimming cut 8 bases from V and 6 bases from J; bases unmatched to any gene: 16. This CDR3 has 16 amino acids. Per the germline V gene, CDR1 is LNHNV and CDR2 is YYDKDF (reference sequence). The CDR3 DNA follows: TGTGCCACCGCGAACTTGATCGACAGGGTCGGTCAGCCCCAGCATTTT. Its translation: CATANLIDRVGQPQHF.

Comments on this clone: With a much larger clone just one base away, this may be a read error. Other DNA sequences within the sample encode an identical CDR3. The V call is TRBV5-6, the J call TRBJ2-2, with 8 positions matching TRBD1. After removal of 5 bases from V and 7 bases from J, the junction contained 10 bases not matched to a gene. The CDR3 loop spans 15 amino acids. Germline CDR1 SGHDT, CDR2 YYEEEE. CDR3 sequence: CASSPDQGAHGELFF. CDR3 nucleotide sequence: TGTGCCAGCAGTCCAGATCAGGGGGCCCACGGGGAGCTGTTTTTT.

This clone has just a few counts. The chain employs TRBV25-1 and TRBJ2-3; D possibly corresponds to TRBD2 (5 bases). This CDR3 has 15 residues. Germline-derived CDR1 and CDR2 are MGHDK and SYGVNS. Deletions cut 3 bases from V and 3 bases from J, with 13 bases between. The CDR3 nucleotides are TGTGCCAGCAGTGATAATTACAGAGGGACAGATACGCAGTATTTT. Residues: CASSDNYRGTDTQYF. The full variable domain, its missing parts supplied by reference TRBV25-1 and TRBJ2-3, is EADIYQTPRYLVIGTGKKITLECSQTMGHDKMYWYQQDPGMELHLIHYSYGVNSTEKGDLSSESTVSRIRTEHFPLTLESARPSHTSQYLCASSDNYRGTDTQYFGPGTRLTVL.

This clone was seen only once. The rearrangement links TRBV5-6 to TRBJ2-7, with 12 bases lining up with TRBD1. The CDR3 runs 15 residues. Unmatched junction bases numbered 10, after V lost 5 bases and J lost 7 bases. Looked up from germline, CDR1 is SGHDT and CDR2 is YYEEEE. CDR3 coding DNA: TGTGCCAGCAGACGCCCGGGACAGGGGGCGAAAGAGCAGTACTTC. This gives the protein CASRRPGQGAKEQYF.

Comment on this clone: Mismatch with germline at one junction end may stem from a read error. This chain joins TRBV2 and TRBJ2-5; 15 bases are a match to TRBD2. The CDR3 length is 16 residues. Germline CDR1 is SNHLY and CDR2 is FYNNEI. CDR3 in DNA: TGTGCCAGTAGGAGGGGACTAGCGGGAGGTCAAGAGGCCCAGTACTTC. Its translation: CASRRGLAGGQEAQYF.

The rearrangement uses TRBV15 and TRBJ2-7; TRBD1 might be the D (6 bases). Trimming removed 1 base from V and 0 bases from J, with 7 bases in between. CDR3 length: 14 residues. Germline assignment: CDR1 LNHNV and CDR2 YYDKDF (reference sequence). CDR3 sequence reads: CATSRGQASYEQYF. In nucleotides, the CDR3 is TGTGCCACCAGCAGAGGACAGGCCTCCTACGAGCAGTACTTC.

The chain couples TRBV7-9 to TRBJ1-2; D not resolved. The germline V gene encodes CDR1 SEHNR and CDR2 FQNEAQ (reference sequence). With 5 bases removed from V and 7 bases from J, the gap between germline ends came to 20 bases. This CDR3 is 15 amino acids long. The CDR3 DNA sequence: TGTGCCAGCAGCAAAGCGGTCTGGGCATTCAGTGGCTACACCTTC. It specifies CASSKAVWAFSGYTF.